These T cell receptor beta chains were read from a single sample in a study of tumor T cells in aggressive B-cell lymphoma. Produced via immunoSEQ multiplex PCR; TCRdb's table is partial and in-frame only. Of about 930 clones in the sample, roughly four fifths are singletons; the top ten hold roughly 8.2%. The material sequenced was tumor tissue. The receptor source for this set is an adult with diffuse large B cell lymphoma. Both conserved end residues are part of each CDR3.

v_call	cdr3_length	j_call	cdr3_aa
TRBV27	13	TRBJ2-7	CASSLSTGTEQYF
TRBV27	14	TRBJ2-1	CASGPLAGANEQFF
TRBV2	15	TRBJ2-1	CASSATSGSINEQFF
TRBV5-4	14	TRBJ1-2	CASSLEGRVYGYTF
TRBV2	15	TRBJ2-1	CASSDAGKSYNEQFF
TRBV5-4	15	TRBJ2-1	CVSSLLGLAGREQFF
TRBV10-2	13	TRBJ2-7	CASSEFLFYEQYF
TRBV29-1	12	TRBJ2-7	CSVETSSYEQYF
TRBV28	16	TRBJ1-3	CASSPPGTPSGNTIYF
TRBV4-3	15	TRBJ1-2	CASSQDLRANYGYTF
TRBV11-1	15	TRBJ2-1	CASSLEAGAHGEQFF
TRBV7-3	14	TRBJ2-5	CASSLRGGRETQYF
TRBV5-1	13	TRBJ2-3	CASSDRPTDTQYF
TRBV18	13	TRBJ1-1	CASSPGGQAEAFF
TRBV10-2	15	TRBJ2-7	CASSDESGGIYEQYF
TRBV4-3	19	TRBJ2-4	CASSQGRGHTSPAKNIQYF
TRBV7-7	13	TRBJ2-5	CASSLDGSRTQYF
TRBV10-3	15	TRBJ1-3	CAISEYEDRRNTIYF
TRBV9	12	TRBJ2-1	CASSVGQSEQFF
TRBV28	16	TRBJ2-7	CASSLLPGQGRHEQYF
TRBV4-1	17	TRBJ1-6	CASSQETGSSYNSPLHF
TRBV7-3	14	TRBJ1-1	CASSLAGADTEAFF
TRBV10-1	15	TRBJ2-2	CASGTGDLNTGELFF
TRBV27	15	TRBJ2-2	CASSGASGNIGELFF
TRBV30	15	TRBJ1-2	CAWCHQGQNPYGYTF
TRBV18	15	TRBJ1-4	CASPPRGLLFEKLFF
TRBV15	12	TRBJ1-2	CATSRGGYGYTF
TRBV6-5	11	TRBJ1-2	CASSSPRGYTF